The rows below give T cell receptor beta chains drawn from one sample of a study of a mutant IDH1 vaccine in newly diagnosed glioma. No antigen has been assigned to these receptors. The method was immunoSEQ multiplex PCR; TCRdb's version includes in-frame clones alone and lacks a portion of them. The sample includes approximately 60,000 clones, 70% to 85% of them seen just once. Material: PBMCs, obtained from a glioma patient whose treatment included an IDH1 peptide vaccine. The source of these receptors is a woman under 30 with glioma. Some clones in this sample may be carry-over from other donors' samples. CDR3s include the opening cysteine and the closing phenylalanine or tryptophan. A D gene is named only where the DNA matches it firmly.

>TRBV6-1|NA|TRBJ1-2
CASSAGTGYGYTF
>TRBV11-3|NA|TRBJ2-2
CASSEATGELFF
>TRBV19|TRBD1|TRBJ2-5
CASSPTGVKETQYF
>TRBV2|TRBD2|TRBJ2-1
CASSGGTSGRDEQFF
>TRBV29-1|NA|TRBJ2-3
CSVARASTDTQYF
>TRBV5-1|NA|TRBJ2-5
CASSGPGQETQYF
>TRBV2|NA|TRBJ2-4
CASSPRRGAKNIQYF
>TRBV10-3|NA|TRBJ1-2
CAISVLGAAGHGYTF
>TRBV19|NA|TRBJ1-5
CASSPRAFNSNQPQHF
>TRBV4-2|NA|TRBJ2-5
CASSQDPDSHVGNF
>TRBV6-4|NA|TRBJ1-6
CASIGGRSLHF
>TRBV29-1|TRBD1|TRBJ2-7
CSVGGDRTYEQYF
>TRBV6-5|NA|TRBJ1-1
CAISSSGTEAFF
>TRBV19|NA|TRBJ2-5
CASSIASAQETQYF
>TRBV19|NA|TRBJ1-1
CASSDPKLRGNTEAFF
>TRBV6-5|NA|TRBJ1-1
CASSYSGDNKAFF
>TRBV7-2|NA|TRBJ2-7
CASSPIPLGGLHF
>TRBV4-1|TRBD1|TRBJ2-1
CASSQRIPGQGYNEQFF
>TRBV30|NA|TRBJ2-3
CAWSVGDTQYF
>TRBV27|NA|TRBJ1-1
CASSFKMNTEAFF
>TRBV11-3|NA|TRBJ2-7
CASSLDPRVDEQYF
>TRBV29-1|NA|TRBJ2-3
CSVEGGTDTQYF
>TRBV4-1|NA|TRBJ1-1
CASSQGGRTEAFF
>TRBV5-6|NA|TRBJ2-4
CASSFQSGANIQYF
>TRBV5-1|NA|TRBJ1-1
CASSLSRVVNTEAFF
>TRBV7-9|NA|TRBJ2-7
CASSFRTASSYEQYF
>TRBV10-3|TRBD1|TRBJ1-5
CAISSGQGGNQPQHF
>TRBV5-6|NA|TRBJ2-1
CASSLEVSPEQFF
>TRBV30|NA|TRBJ2-1
CAWSDRYNEQFF
>TRBV28|TRBD1|NA
CASRQGQGVDEQYF
>TRBV23-1|TRBD2|TRBJ2-7
CASRGGDPSYEQYF
>TRBV11-3|TRBD2|TRBJ2-5
CASSRGFAGEETQYF
>TRBV18|TRBD1|TRBJ2-4
CASSPQSTGPLVAKNIQYF
>TRBV7-3|TRBD1|TRBJ1-1
CASSLTGTANTEAFF
>TRBV19|NA|TRBJ2-7
CASAAADRGSYEQYF
>TRBV11-1|NA|TRBJ1-1
CASSLGQNTEAFF
>TRBV4-2|NA|TRBJ2-6
CASSQAQDSSGANVLTF
>TRBV5-1|NA|TRBJ2-5
CASSLEGEETQYF
>TRBV6-5|NA|TRBJ2-5
CASSSRPTGETQYF
>TRBV6-1|TRBD2|TRBJ2-3
CASRSLAGSTDTQYF
>TRBV27|NA|TRBJ2-3
CASSLGGNTQYF
>TRBV5-6|NA|TRBJ2-3
CASSLTHEIRDTQYF
>TRBV5-1|TRBD1|TRBJ2-7
CASSLAGTGGDEQYF
>TRBV29-1|TRBD2|TRBJ2-2
CSVGRPGLGGGELFF